This T cell receptor (beta chain) was recovered during a study of glioma-infiltrating T cells after dendritic cell vaccination. Time point defined: after dendritic cell vaccination, including at tumor progression/relapse. Dendritic cells derived from monocytes and pulsed with autologous tumor lysate formed the vaccine. None of the glioblastoma patients had an isocitrate dehydrogenase mutation. The germline V gene has CDR1 SGHTA and CDR2 FQGNSA. The V end was cut by 3 bases, the J end by 7 bases, with 10 bases between. The CDR3 totals 12 residues. Generated by immunoSEQ multiplex PCR, the TCRdb table keeps only in-frame clones and is missing some. This table has about 2,600 clones, about 82% appearing once.

The source material was tumor tissue, sampled after dendritic cell vaccination. The TCR comes from a human donor with glioblastoma. The chain combines TRBV7-2 with TRBJ2-7; TRBD2 might be the D (6 bases). In DNA, the CDR3 is TGTGCCAGCAGCTTTGGGGGAGGAGAGCAGTACTTC. Amino acid sequence: CASSFGGGEQYF.